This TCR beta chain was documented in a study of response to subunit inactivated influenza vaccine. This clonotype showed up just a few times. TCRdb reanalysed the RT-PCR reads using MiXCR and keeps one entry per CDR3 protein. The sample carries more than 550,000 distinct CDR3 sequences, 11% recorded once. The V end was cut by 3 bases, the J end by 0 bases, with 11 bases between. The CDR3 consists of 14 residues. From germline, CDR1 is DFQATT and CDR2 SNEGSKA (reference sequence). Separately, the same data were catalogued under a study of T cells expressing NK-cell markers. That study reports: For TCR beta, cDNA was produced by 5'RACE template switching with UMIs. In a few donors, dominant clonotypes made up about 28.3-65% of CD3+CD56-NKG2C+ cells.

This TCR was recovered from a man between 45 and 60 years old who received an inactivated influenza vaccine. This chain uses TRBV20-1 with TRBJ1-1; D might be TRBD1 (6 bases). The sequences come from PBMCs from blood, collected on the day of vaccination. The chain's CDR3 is CSARGHNMNTEAFF. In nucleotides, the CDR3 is TGCAGTGCTAGGGGACATAATATGAACACTGAAGCTTTCTTT.